Included here is one T cell receptor (beta chain) sequence, with context. These data come from a study of blood T cell repertoires in COVID-19. Turning to the study itself: Sources were T cells, B-cell-depleted T cells, or PBMCs; the material itself was cDNA or gDNA.

Trimming cost V 7 bases and J 0 bases; bases outside gene matches: 5. Germline lookup yields CDR1 SGHTA and CDR2 FQGNSA. The CDR3 sequence is 14 residues long. The method was immunoSEQ multiplex PCR; TCRdb's version includes in-frame clones alone and lacks a portion of them. The data show about 220,000 clones, with approximately 88% seen just once and under 2.5% held by the top ten. Allocation to cohorts depended on clinical history reported by the participants. The sequenced sample consisted of PBMCs or T cells enriched from blood (not recorded which). The clonotype comes from a woman in her thirties or forties with acute COVID-19. The genes are TRBV7-2 and TRBJ1-2, with TRBD1 matching 7 bases. CDR3 DNA sequence: TGTGCCAGCACCCTGGGACAGTCTAACTATGGCTACACCTTC. This codes for CASTLGQSNYGYTF.